Listed here is a single T cell receptor (beta chain). Its matching antigen is unknown. These data originate in a study of beta chain features in type 1 diabetes. Notes on the study in general: Patients with Type 1 diabetes showed moderately but significantly shorter TCRB CDR3s in all four CD4+ subsets.

Sequencing targeted expressed TCRB transcripts, as all isolated RNA had been reverse transcribed. Produced via immunoSEQ multiplex PCR; TCRdb's table is partial and in-frame only. The sample contains more than 250,000 clones, around 21% of which appear only once. Germline-derived CDR1 and CDR2 are KGHSH and LQKENI. This CDR3 has 14 residues. V lost 6 bases and J 4 bases, leaving 15 bases between the germline ends. The TCR comes from a woman aged 35 to 49 with type 1 diabetes. The chain is built from TRBV18 and TRBJ2-5, with D perhaps TRBD1 (7 bases). What was sequenced was naive CD4+ T cells from blood. Here the CDR3 DNA reads TGTGCCAGCTCGCCGACAGGGACTCTAGAGACCCAGTACTTC. Its translation: CASSPTGTLETQYF.